Following are 21 T cell receptor beta chains from one sample sequenced in a study of shared clonotypes between healthy human individuals. Method: immunoSEQ multiplex PCR; TCRdb's copy keeps in-frame clones and lacks some. This repertoire shows hundreds of thousands of clones, 75% to 85% found once; its top ten account for over 10%. Specimen: PBMCs. The receptors were gathered from a woman in her thirties or forties in good health. Some clones in this sample may be carry-over from other donors' samples.

The sample holds one count of this clone. The chain has TRBV7-2 and TRBJ1-1, with D uncertain. The germline V gene encodes CDR1 SGHTA and CDR2 FQGNSA. The CDR3 runs to 15 residues. V lost 4 bases, J lost 4 bases, and 16 bases lay in between. The CDR3 region is CASSSDQLGRTEAFF. In nucleotides, the CDR3 is TGTGCCAGCAGCTCCGACCAACTTGGGCGCACTGAAGCTTTCTTT. Full variable domain (outside the CDR3, taken from reference TRBV7-2 and TRBJ1-1): GAGVSQSPSNKVTEKGKDVELRCDPISGHTALYWYRQSLGQGLEFLIYFQGNSAPDKSGLPSDRFSAERTGGSVSTLTIQRTQQEDSAVYLCASSSDQLGRTEAFFGQGTRLTVV.

The CDR3, as DNA: TGCAGCGTTTCCTCTGGGACAGGGTTCACCGGGGAGCTGTTTTTT. It translates to CSVSSGTGFTGELFF. This chain joins TRBV29-1 and TRBJ2-2; 9 bases align to TRBD1. Looked up from germline, CDR1 is SQVTM and CDR2 is ANQGSEA. Unmatched junction bases numbered 8, after V lost 5 bases and J lost 4 bases. This CDR3 has 15 amino acids.

The rearrangement uses TRBV7-2 and TRBJ2-1; D ambiguous. The CDR3 loop spans 13 amino acids. Germline V gene lookup returns CDR1 SGHTA and CDR2 FQGNSA. Deletions cut 6 bases from V and 1 base from J, with 7 bases between. The CDR3 region has the DNA TGTGCCAGCAGTTATGATTCCTACAATGAGCAGTTCTTC. Amino acids: CASSYDSYNEQFF.

Here the CDR3 reads CASSSRVGTEAFF. DNA of the CDR3: TGTGCCAGCAGCTCGAGGGTGGGTACTGAAGCTTTCTTT. The gene calls are TRBV7-2 and TRBJ1-1; D gene unclear. CDR1 is SGHTA, CDR2 FQGNSA, per germline. CDR3 length: 13 amino acids. The V and J ends lost 4 bases and 5 bases respectively, with 11 bases between them.

The chain has TRBV28 and TRBJ1-5; D is unresolved. This CDR3 has 15 amino acids. Trimming stripped 2 bases from V and 0 bases from J, with 8 bases between. CDR1 and CDR2 from the germline V gene are MDHEN and SYDVKM. DNA of the CDR3: TGTGCCAGCAGTTTAAGGAGAGCTAGCAATCAGCCCCAGCATTTT. Protein sequence: CASSLRRASNQPQHF.

The chain carries TRBV9 and TRBJ1-2; weak D call: TRBD1 (5 bases). The V gene lost 6 bases and the J gene lost 8 bases, with 23 bases spanning the gap. The CDR3 sequence is 15 residues long. From germline, CDR1 is SGDLS and CDR2 YYNGEE. The CDR3 is CASNRDGNLPRGYTF. DNA for the CDR3: TGTGCCAGCAACCGGGACGGGAACCTTCCGCGGGGCTACACCTTC.

The chain recombines TRBV28 with TRBJ2-7; no clear D. This CDR3 contains 12 residues. V was cut by 4 bases and J by 7 bases, with 11 bases left in between. The V gene's germline CDR1 is MDHEN and CDR2 SYDVKM. For the CDR3, the DNA is TGTGCCAGCAGTTCAGGAGCCAGGGAGCAGTACTTC. This encodes CASSSGAREQYF.

V gene TRBV28 combines with J gene TRBJ1-3; D is unresolved. The CDR3 is 12 amino acids. V was clipped by 2 bases and J by 4 bases, with 3 bases between them. Germline CDR1 is MDHEN and CDR2 is SYDVKM. The CDR3 loop reads CASSLRGNTIYF. As DNA, the CDR3 is TGTGCCAGCAGTTTAAGGGGAAACACCATATATTTT. Together with reference TRBV28 and TRBJ1-3, the CDR3 gives the full variable domain: DVKVTQSSRYLVKRTGEKVFLECVQDMDHENMFWYRQDPGLGLRLIYFSYDVKMKEKGDIPEGYSVSREKKERFSLILESASTNQTSMYLCASSLRGNTIYFGEGSWLTVV.

The V call is TRBV27, the J call TRBJ2-5; D is uncertain. This CDR3 comprises 14 residues. In germline, CDR1 is MNHEY, CDR2 SMNVEV (reference sequence). Trimming left V 0 bases short and J 2 bases short, with 7 bases between. This CDR3 reads CASSLSLRQETQYF. CDR3 sequence (DNA): TGTGCCAGCAGTTTATCCCTCCGTCAAGAGACCCAGTACTTC.

The rearrangement joins TRBV6-5 to TRBJ2-5; TRBD1 agrees at 8 bases. The V and J ends lost 4 bases and 2 bases, in that order; junction bases with no gene match: 3. Germline V lookup: CDR1 MNHEY, CDR2 SVGAGI. The CDR3 is 14 residues long. The CDR3 loop is CASSSGTGQETQYF. CDR3 in DNA: TGTGCCAGCAGTTCCGGGACAGGTCAAGAGACCCAGTACTTC.

This clone was counted a few times. This chain joins TRBV11-2 and TRBJ2-5, with D unclear. Germline CDR1 SGHAT, CDR2 FQNNGV. Trimming took off 0 bases at V and 0 bases at J, with 2 bases between the two ends. The CDR3 has 13 amino acids. CDR3 coding DNA: TGTGCCAGCAGCTTAGATAACCAAGAGACCCAGTACTTC. Translated, it gives CASSLDNQETQYF.

The chain joins TRBV30 to TRBJ1-4; D remains unclear. The V end was cut by 0 bases, the J end by 5 bases, with 7 bases between. Germline V lookup: CDR1 GTSNPN, CDR2 SVGIG (reference sequence). This CDR3 spans 13 amino acids. The chain's CDR3 is CAWSVYVNEKLFF. CDR3 bases: TGTGCCTGGAGTGTATATGTAAATGAAAAACTGTTTTTT.

The J gene is TRBJ1-2, the V gene TRBV7-8; TRBD1 might be the D (5 bases). CDR1 is SGHVS, CDR2 FQNEAQ, per germline. The V end lost 5 bases, the J end lost 2 bases, and 9 bases lay between the germline ends. The CDR3 spans 13 residues. The CDR3 region is CASSPRGNYGYTF. CDR3 in DNA: TGTGCCAGCAGCCCCCGGGGGAACTATGGCTACACCTTC.

CDR3 sequence (DNA): TGTGCCAGCAGTTACGGTGGTGCGCAGGGTCAGGGTGGTAATGAAAAACTGTTTTTT. It is translated as CASSYGGAQGQGGNEKLFF. This chain uses TRBV28 with TRBJ1-4; D may be TRBD1 (5 bases). The CDR3 runs to 19 residues. V lost 4 bases, J lost 4 bases, and 25 bases lay in between. Per the germline V gene, CDR1 is MDHEN and CDR2 is SYDVKM.

J is TRBJ2-6 and V is TRBV4-1, with D possibly being TRBD1 (7 bases). Trimming took off 2 bases at V and 2 bases at J, with 13 bases between the two ends. The CDR3 has 17 residues. Germline CDR1 reads MGHRA; CDR2 reads YSYEKL. The CDR3 nucleotides are TGCGCCAGCAGCCAACGACAGGGAGGAGCTGGGGCCAACGTCCTGACTTTC. It yields the protein CASSQRQGGAGANVLTF.

As regards this clone: A far larger clone is a single base away, which makes a read error likely. This rearrangement joins TRBV6-1 to TRBJ1-2, with D hard to call. The CDR3 sequence is 15 residues long. Per germline, CDR1 MNHNS and CDR2 SASEGT. CDR3 bases: TGTGCCGGCAGTGAAGCATCGACCGGCGGGTATGGCTACACCTTC. This gives the protein CAGSEASTGGYGYTF.

The chain couples TRBV30 to TRBJ2-7; perhaps TRBD1 as D (5 bases). The CDR3 contains 12 residues. Per germline, CDR1 GTSNPN and CDR2 SVGIG (reference sequence). Trimming left V 8 bases short and J 3 bases short, with 14 bases between. The CDR3 spells CAQGRHLYEQYF. CDR3 in DNA: TGTGCCCAGGGTCGACACCTCTACGAGCAGTACTTC.

Worth noting for this clone: It is likely a read error, because the conserved phenylalanine at the end of the CDR3 is missing. Because the CDR3's place on the DNA is in doubt, the DNA is left out and the CDR3 is given as listed by TCRdb. The chain combines TRBV30 with TRBJ2-7. The CDR3 length equals 21 residues, ends included. CDR1 is GTSNPN and CDR2 is SVGIG in the germline V gene (reference sequence). The CDR3 sequence: CAWSASASGSLGAVLRASYSL.

The J gene is TRBJ1-2, the V gene TRBV29-1; D not certain. The CDR3 sequence is 15 residues long. The germline gives CDR1 SQVTM, CDR2 ANQGSEA. Trimming took off 0 bases at V and 0 bases at J, with 11 bases between the two ends. The CDR3 DNA is TGCAGCGTTGAAGATCAGCTCCGAGCTAACTATGGCTACACCTTC. Translating gives CSVEDQLRANYGYTF.

The chain uses TRBV5-1 and TRBJ2-7, with 9 bases lining up with TRBD1. V shed 4 bases, J shed 3 bases, and the junction held 17 bases outside the gene matches. This CDR3 is 18 amino acids long. The germline gives CDR1 SGHRS, CDR2 YFSETQ. The CDR3, as DNA: TGCGCCAGCAGCAGACGCGTCTCCCGGGACAGGGTTTTCTACGAGCAGTACTTC. Translated, it gives CASSRRVSRDRVFYEQYF. Together with reference TRBV5-1 and TRBJ2-7, the CDR3 gives the full variable domain: KAGVTQTPRYLIKTRGQQVTLSCSPISGHRSVSWYQQTPGQGLQFLFEYFSETQRNKGNFPGRFSGRQFSNSRSEMNVSTLELGDSALYLCASSRRVSRDRVFYEQYFGPGTRLTVT.

The rearrangement joins TRBV7-9 to TRBJ2-7; either TRBD1 or TRBD2 may supply D (5 bases each). The CDR3 covers 17 residues. Trimming took 3 bases from V and 2 from J, leaving 20 bases between them. Germline-derived CDR1 and CDR2 are SEHNR and FQNEAQ (reference sequence). CDR3 protein: CASSFHRGRLAPYEQYF. The CDR3, as DNA: TGTGCCAGCAGCTTTCATCGGGGCAGGCTCGCGCCCTACGAGCAGTACTTC. The whole variable domain, remainder taken from reference TRBV7-9 and TRBJ2-7, is DTGVSQNPRHKITKRGQNVTFRCDPISEHNRLYWYRQTLGQGPEFLTYFQNEAQLEKSRLLSDRFSAERPKGSFSTLEIQRTEQGDSAMYLCASSFHRGRLAPYEQYFGPGTRLTVT.